The clone carrying this T cell receptor (beta chain) showed up just a few times. The antigen is not known. This specimen belongs to a study of regulatory T cells in long-lasting Graves disease. For the study at large: Persistence in Graves' disease required over 5 years of antithyroid drugs plus positive TSH receptor antibodies. General observations from the study: New patients shared about 910 public clonotypes, and persistent patients shared more, with 2,741. Not thyroid tissue but only peripheral blood was studied.

To make TCR beta libraries, researchers used iRepertoire HTBI primers and Arm-PCR of CDR3 regions. TCRdb called the multiplex PCR reads again in MiXCR, with one record for every CDR3 protein. This repertoire shows under 500,000 distinct CDR3 sequences, more than 20% found once; its top ten account for about 8.3%. The CDR3 spans 15 residues. V lost 1 base and J 2 bases, leaving 11 bases between the germline ends. Germline CDR1 is MNHEY and CDR2 is SMNVEV (reference sequence). Time point: persistent/refractory GD, antithyroid drugs over 5 years with positive TRAb. TCR sequences were obtained from RNA taken from PBMCs.

The material sequenced was peripheral blood mononuclear cells (PBMCs), taken when the disease was refractory, from a patient treated with antithyroid drugs. The TCR was taken from a female donor with Graves disease. The chain uses TRBV27 and TRBJ1-1, with D possibly matching TRBD1 (6 bases). This CDR3 is CASSLWQGSNTEAFF. The CDR3, as DNA: TGTGCCAGCAGTTTATGGCAGGGGTCAAACACTGAAGCTTTCTTT.